This TCR beta chain was captured in a study of blood T cells in healthy people across ages. Study observations and caveats: Nothing was known about donor CMV status, and this possibly confounded expanded clonotype changes. Observed TCR beta diversity per million T cells went down as age went up. This fall followed a roughly linear course with age.

CDR3 length: 13 residues. CDR1 KGHSH and CDR2 LQKENI come from the germline V gene. As to this clonotype: Its specificity is not known.

Combining a sample-barcoded 5' primer with a J-beta primer mix, a second PCR ran for roughly 6 to 11 cycles. Every cDNA molecule bore a tag from a template-switch adaptor containing 12 random nucleotides. TCRdb analysed the 5' RACE reads with MiXCR anew, one entry per CDR3 protein. The data contain more than 700,000 distinct CDR3 sequences, about half of them seen just once; the ten biggest clones take up 15% to 20%. The sequencing sample was made of blood. This chain uses TRBV18 with TRBJ2-5; D call uncertain. The DNA end lines up better with TRBJ2-7; the J call may be wrong. The TCR comes from an older man in good health. The CDR3 protein is CASSAGEAYEQYF. In nucleotides, the CDR3 is TGTGCCAGCTCAGCCGGAGAAGCTTACGAGCAGTACTTC.